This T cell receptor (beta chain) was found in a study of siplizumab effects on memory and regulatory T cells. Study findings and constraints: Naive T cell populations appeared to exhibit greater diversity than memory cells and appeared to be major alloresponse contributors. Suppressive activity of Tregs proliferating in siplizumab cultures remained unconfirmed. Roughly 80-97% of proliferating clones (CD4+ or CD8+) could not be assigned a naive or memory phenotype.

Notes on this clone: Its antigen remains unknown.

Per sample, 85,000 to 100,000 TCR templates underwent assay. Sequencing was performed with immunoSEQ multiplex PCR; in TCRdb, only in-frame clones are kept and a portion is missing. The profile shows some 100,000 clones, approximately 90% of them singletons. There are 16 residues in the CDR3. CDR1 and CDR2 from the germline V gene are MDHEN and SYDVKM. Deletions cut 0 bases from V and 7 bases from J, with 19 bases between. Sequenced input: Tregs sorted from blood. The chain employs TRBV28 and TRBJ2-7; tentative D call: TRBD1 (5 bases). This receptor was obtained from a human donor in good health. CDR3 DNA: TGTGCCAGCAGTTTATGGTCGCAGGGAAAGAGGTGGGAGCAGTACTTC. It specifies CASSLWSQGKRWEQYF.